Below, 5 T cell receptor beta chains from the same sample are listed, as sequenced in a study of synovial regulatory T cells in juvenile arthritis. This table comes from immunoSEQ multiplex PCR, and its TCRdb copy is limited to in-frame clones, with some not included. This sample's clone table lists 8,000 to 10,000 clones. What was sequenced was Treg cells from blood. Subset noted: remaining (HLA-DR-negative) circulating blood Treg cells. The receptor source for this set is a donor aged 2-30 years with juvenile idiopathic arthritis.

The rearrangement uses TRBV28 and TRBJ1-5. There are 15 residues in the CDR3. The record lacks a DNA sequence. Per germline, CDR1 MDHEN and CDR2 SYDVKM. CDR3 protein: CASSLSGARNQPQHF.

The chain links TRBV29-1 to TRBJ1-4. Per the germline V gene, CDR1 is SQVTM and CDR2 is ANQGSEA. There are 12 residues in the CDR3. Only the protein is available. The CDR3 protein is CSVVGSGEKLFF.

The chain is built from TRBV5-6 and TRBJ1-2; the TCRdb call, TRBD1, lacks DNA for checking. CDR3 length: 12 residues. No DNA was logged. Per germline, CDR1 SGHDT and CDR2 YYEEEE. The CDR3 sequence is CASSRTGYGYTF.

J is TRBJ2-2 and V is TRBV7-9; TCRdb indicates TRBD1, and absent DNA this call remains unverified. CDR3 length equals 16 residues. No DNA accompanies this entry. Germline V CDR1 and CDR2: SEHNR, FQNEAQ (reference sequence). The CDR3 reads CASSLETGGTTGELFF.

The chain carries TRBV19 and TRBJ1-2. The CDR3 is 14 amino acids. The nucleotide record is missing. The germline CDR1 and CDR2 sequences are LNHDA and SQIVND (reference sequence). This chain's CDR3 is CASSIGDHNYGYTF.